This TCR beta chain was captured in a study of shared clonotypes between healthy human individuals. Study-wide background: Used for every donor were three CD4 naive, three CD4 memory, two CD8 naive and one CD8 memory plate.

General observations from the study: Limitation of the genetic and exposure-history diversity represented came from the few donors. Though the depth was large, rarefaction showed that sorted-subset sequencing was incomplete.

Only CD45RO-negative cells positively selected for CCR7 counted as naive CD8 cells, so terminally differentiated effector memory CD45RA+ cells were excluded. Template for every sorted-subset replicate PCR totaled about 0.2 ug DNA, roughly 30,000 T cell genomes. Some clones are missing from TCRdb's copy, which holds only in-frame ones; the method was immunoSEQ multiplex PCR. Seen here are about 2 million clones, approximately 95% observed once, and the top ten hold roughly 1%. The CDR3 sequence is 15 residues long. Per germline, CDR1 SGDLS and CDR2 YYNGEE. V dropped 4 bases and J dropped 9 bases, with 17 bases sitting between them. The sample holds one count of this clone. Its specificity is unknown.

The chain employs TRBV9 and TRBJ1-6; D might be TRBD1 (5 bases). This TCR was sampled from a man younger than 35 in good health. Sequences were obtained from naive CD8+ T cells sorted from blood. The CDR3 DNA reads TGTGCCAGCAGCTCAACCGGGGGGTGGAGTTCACCCCTCCACTTT. Protein: CASSSTGGWSSPLHF.